This T cell receptor beta chain emerged from a study of response to subunit inactivated influenza vaccine. Overall study results and limits: The authors suggested that every seasonal influenza vaccination recruits few new T cells.

This CDR3 region has 14 residues. With 4 bases clipped from V and 5 bases from J, the junction kept 5 bases outside the gene matches. CDR1 and CDR2 (germline): SGDLS, YYNGEE. Using its own MiXCR run on the RT-PCR reads, TCRdb lists one record per CDR3 protein. The table records some 800,000 distinct CDR3 sequences, 21% of them present only once. This clonotype was counted only a few times. The antigen is undetermined. This TCR was recovered from a man aged 45 to 65 who received an inactivated influenza vaccine. The chain combines TRBV9 with TRBJ2-5; 10 nucleotides match TRBD2. The specimen was PBMCs from blood, collected 5 days after vaccination. The CDR3 loop reads CASSTSGRAETQYF. CDR3 sequence (DNA): TGTGCCAGCAGCACGAGCGGGAGGGCGGAGACCCAGTACTTC. Drawing the rest from reference TRBV9 and TRBJ2-5, the complete variable domain is DSGVTQTPKHLITATGQRVTLRCSPRSGDLSVYWYQQSLDQGLQFLIQYYNGEERAKGNILERFSAQQFPDLHSELNLSSLELGDSALYFCASSTSGRAETQYFGPGTRLLVL.